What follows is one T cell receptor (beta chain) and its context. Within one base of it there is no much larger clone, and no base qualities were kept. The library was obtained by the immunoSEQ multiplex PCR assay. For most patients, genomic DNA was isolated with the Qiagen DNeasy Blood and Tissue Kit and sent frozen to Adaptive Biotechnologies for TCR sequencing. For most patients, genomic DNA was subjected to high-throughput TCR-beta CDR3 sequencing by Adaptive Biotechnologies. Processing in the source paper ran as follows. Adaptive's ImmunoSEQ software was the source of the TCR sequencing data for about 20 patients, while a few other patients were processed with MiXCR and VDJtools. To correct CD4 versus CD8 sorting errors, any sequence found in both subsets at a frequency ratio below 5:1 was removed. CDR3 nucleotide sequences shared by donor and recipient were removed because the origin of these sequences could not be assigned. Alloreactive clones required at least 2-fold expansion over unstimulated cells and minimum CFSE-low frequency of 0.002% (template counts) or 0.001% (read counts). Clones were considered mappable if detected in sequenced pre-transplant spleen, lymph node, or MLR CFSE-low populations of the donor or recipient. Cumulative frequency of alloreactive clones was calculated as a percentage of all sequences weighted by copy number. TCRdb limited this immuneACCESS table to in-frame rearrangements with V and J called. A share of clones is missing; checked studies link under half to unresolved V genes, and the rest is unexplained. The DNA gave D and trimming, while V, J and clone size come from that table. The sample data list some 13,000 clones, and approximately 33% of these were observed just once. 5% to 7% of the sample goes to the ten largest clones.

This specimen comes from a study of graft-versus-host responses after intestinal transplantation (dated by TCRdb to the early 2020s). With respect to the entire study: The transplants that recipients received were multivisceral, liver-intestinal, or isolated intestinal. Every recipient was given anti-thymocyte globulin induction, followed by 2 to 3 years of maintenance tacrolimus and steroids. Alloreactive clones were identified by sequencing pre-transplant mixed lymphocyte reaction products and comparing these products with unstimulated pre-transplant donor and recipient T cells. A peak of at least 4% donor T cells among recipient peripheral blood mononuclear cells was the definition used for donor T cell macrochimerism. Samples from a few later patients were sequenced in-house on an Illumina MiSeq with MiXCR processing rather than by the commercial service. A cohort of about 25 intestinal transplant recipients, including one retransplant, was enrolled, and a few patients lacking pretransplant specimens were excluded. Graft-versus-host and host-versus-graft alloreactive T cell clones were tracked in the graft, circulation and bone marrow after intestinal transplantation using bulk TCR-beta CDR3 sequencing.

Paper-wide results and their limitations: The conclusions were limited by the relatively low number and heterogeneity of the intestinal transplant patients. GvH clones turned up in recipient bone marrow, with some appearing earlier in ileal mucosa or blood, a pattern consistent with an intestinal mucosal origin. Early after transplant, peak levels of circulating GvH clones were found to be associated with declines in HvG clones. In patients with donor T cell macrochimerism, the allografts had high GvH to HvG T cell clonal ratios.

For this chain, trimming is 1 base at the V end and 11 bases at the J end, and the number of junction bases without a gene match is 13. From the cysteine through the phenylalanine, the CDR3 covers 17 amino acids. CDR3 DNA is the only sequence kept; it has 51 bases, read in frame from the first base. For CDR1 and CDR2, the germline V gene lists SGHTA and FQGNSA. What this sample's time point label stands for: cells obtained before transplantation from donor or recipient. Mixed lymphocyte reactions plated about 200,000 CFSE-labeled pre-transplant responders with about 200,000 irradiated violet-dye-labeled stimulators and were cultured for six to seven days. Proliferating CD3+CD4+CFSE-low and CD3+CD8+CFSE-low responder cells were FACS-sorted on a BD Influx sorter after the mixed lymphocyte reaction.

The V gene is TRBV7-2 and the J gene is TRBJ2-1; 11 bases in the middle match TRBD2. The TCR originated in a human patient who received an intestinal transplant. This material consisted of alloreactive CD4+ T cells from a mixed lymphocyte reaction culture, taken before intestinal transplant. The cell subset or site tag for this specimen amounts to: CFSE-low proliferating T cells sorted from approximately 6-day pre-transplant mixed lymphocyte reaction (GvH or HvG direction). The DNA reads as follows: TGTGCCAGCAGCTTAGATGGTCGGGGGCTAGCGGGAGGCCAGCAGTTCTTC. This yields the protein CASSLDGRGLAGGQQFF.